The 32 T cell receptor beta chains given below trace back to one sample, sequenced in a study of T-cell memory formation after mild COVID-19. TCRdb redid the calling of the 5' RACE reads with MiXCR, one entry per CDR3 protein. This table has about 120,000 distinct CDR3 sequences, approximately 22% appearing once. Source material: PBMCs or a T cell subset sorted from them (not recorded which). Source of these receptors: a man aged 18 to 29 who had mild COVID-19 (a few samples of this study predate the infection). Cell type and time point are not known.

This clonotype came up a few times. The rearrangement joins TRBV5-1 to TRBJ2-2; D is ambiguous. The CDR3 has 15 residues. With 2 bases removed from V and 0 bases from J, the gap between germline ends came to 8 bases. The germline V gene has CDR1 SGHRS and CDR2 YFSETQ. The CDR3, as DNA: TGCGCCAGCAGCTTCGTAGGCTCGAACACCGGGGAGCTGTTTTTT. Amino acids: CASSFVGSNTGELFF. Full variable domain (remainder filled in from reference TRBV5-1 and TRBJ2-2): KAGVTQTPRYLIKTRGQQVTLSCSPISGHRSVSWYQQTPGQGLQFLFEYFSETQRNKGNFPGRFSGRQFSNSRSEMNVSTLELGDSALYLCASSFVGSNTGELFFGEGSRLTVL.

The chain uses TRBV7-9 and TRBJ1-1; the D is unclear. CDR3 length: 13 amino acids. Germline V gives CDR1 SEHNR, CDR2 FQNEAQ (reference sequence). Trimming pared 4 bases from V and 6 bases from J, leaving 12 bases between. The CDR3 reads CASSSEASSEAFF. The DNA of the CDR3 is TGTGCCAGCAGCTCAGAGGCAAGTTCTGAAGCTTTCTTT.

J is TRBJ2-7 and V is TRBV18; D tentatively fits TRBD1 or TRBD2 (5 bases each). Germline V gene data show CDR1 as KGHSH and CDR2 as LQKENI. CDR3 length equals 13 residues. Trimming removed 1 base at V and 5 bases at J, with 9 bases between. The CDR3 coding sequence is TGTGCCAGCTCACCACGGGGGATCAACGAGCAGTACGTC. This encodes CASSPRGINEQYV.

V usage is TRBV5-1 and J usage is TRBJ1-4; tentative D call: TRBD1 (6 bases). Between the trimmed V and J ends, which lost 4 bases and 6 bases, there was a span of 10 bases. Germline values: CDR1 SGHRS, CDR2 YFSETQ. CDR3 length: 13 residues. This CDR3 is CASSTRTDEKLFF. CDR3 sequence (DNA): TGCGCCAGCAGCACCAGGACAGATGAAAAACTGTTTTTT.

The chain links TRBV4-3 to TRBJ1-5, with D uncertain. This CDR3 is built from 15 residues. Germline V gene sequence: CDR1 LGHNA, CDR2 YSLEER. The ends were cut back, 0 bases at V and 6 bases at J, with 12 bases in the middle. CDR3 sequence (DNA): TGCGCCAGCAGCCAAGATCGAGCCCGGAGTCAGCCCCAGCATTTT. Residues: CASSQDRARSQPQHF.

This chain connects TRBV6-6 to TRBJ2-1, with no clear D. The CDR3 loop spans 12 amino acids. In germline, CDR1 is MNHNY, CDR2 SVGAGI (reference sequence). Deletions cut 2 bases from V and 5 bases from J, with 4 bases between. The CDR3 DNA is TGTGCCAGCAGTTACCCCGACAATGAGCAGTTCTTC. Translated: CASSYPDNEQFF.

The rearrangement uses TRBV6-2 or TRBV6-3 and TRBJ2-7; perhaps D is TRBD1 or TRBD2 (5 bases each). V was trimmed by 6 bases and J by 0 bases, leaving 18 bases between them. Germline V gives CDR1 MNHEY, CDR2 SVGEGT. This CDR3 has 16 residues. CDR3 sequence reads: CASRRPGRWSSYEQYF. In DNA, the CDR3 is TGTGCCAGCAGACGTCCGGGACGTTGGAGCTCCTACGAGCAGTACTTC.

This clonotype was found a few times. The V gene is TRBV5-1, the J gene TRBJ2-3, with D possibly TRBD2 on 6 matching bases. V lost 0 bases, J lost 1 base, and 9 bases lay in between. Germline CDR1 reads SGHRS; CDR2 reads YFSETQ. The CDR3 has 15 amino acids. CDR3 in DNA: TGCGCCAGCAGCTTGGTTGCTAGCGGCACAGATACGCAGTATTTT. Protein: CASSLVASGTDTQYF. Full variable domain (remainder filled in from reference TRBV5-1 and TRBJ2-3): KAGVTQTPRYLIKTRGQQVTLSCSPISGHRSVSWYQQTPGQGLQFLFEYFSETQRNKGNFPGRFSGRQFSNSRSEMNVSTLELGDSALYLCASSLVASGTDTQYFGPGTRLTVL.

The table lists this clonotype with many counts. J is TRBJ2-6 and V is TRBV6-4, with a tentative D call TRBD2 (6 bases). This CDR3 is 14 amino acids long. In germline, CDR1 is MRHNA, CDR2 SNTAGT. Trimming took 4 bases from V and 2 from J, leaving 6 bases between them. CDR3 nucleotides: TGTGCCAGCAGTGGGGGGGCTGGGGCCAACGTCCTGACTTTC. This gives the protein CASSGGAGANVLTF.

The rearrangement joins TRBV7-9 to TRBJ2-7; D might be TRBD1 (6 bases). Germline V gene data show CDR1 as SEHNR and CDR2 as FQNEAQ (reference sequence). The CDR3 sequence is 13 residues long. The V end lost 1 base, the J end lost 8 bases, and 12 bases lay between the germline ends. This CDR3 is CASSLGGQSKQYF. The CDR3 DNA reads TGTGCCAGCAGCTTAGGCGGACAGTCGAAGCAGTACTTC. Complete variable domain (other parts from reference TRBV7-9 and TRBJ2-7): DTGVSQNPRHKITKRGQNVTFRCDPISEHNRLYWYRQTLGQGPEFLTYFQNEAQLEKSRLLSDRFSAERPKGSFSTLEIQRTEQGDSAMYLCASSLGGQSKQYFGPGTRLTVT.

A few counts support this clonotype. This chain connects TRBV5-6 to TRBJ2-1, with D possibly matching TRBD1 (6 bases). V dropped 2 bases and J dropped 0 bases, with 9 bases sitting between them. CDR1 and CDR2 from the germline V gene are SGHDT and YYEEEE. This CDR3 contains 15 residues. For the CDR3, the DNA is TGTGCCAGCAGCTTTGGACAGAGCTCCTACAATGAGCAGTTCTTC. This codes for CASSFGQSSYNEQFF. The full variable domain, completed using reference TRBV5-6 and TRBJ2-1, is DAGVTQSPTHLIKTRGQQVTLRCSPKSGHDTVSWYQQALGQGPQFIFQYYEEEERQRGNFPDRFSGHQFPNYSSELNVNALLLGDSALYLCASSFGQSSYNEQFFGPGTRLTVL.

The CDR3 sequence: CASSLHWTAYEQYF. The CDR3 DNA sequence: TGTGCCAGCAGCTTGCACTGGACCGCCTACGAGCAGTACTTC. The chain couples TRBV5-5 to TRBJ2-7, with no clear D. V was trimmed by 1 base and J by 2 bases, leaving 10 bases between them. CDR1 is SGHKS, CDR2 YYEKEE, per germline (reference sequence). This CDR3 has 14 residues.

This chain connects TRBV9 to TRBJ2-1, with 7 bases identical to TRBD1. This CDR3 has 14 residues. With V trimmed by 4 bases and J by 7 bases, 8 bases remained unmatched. Germline CDR1 reads SGDLS; CDR2 reads YYNGEE. CDR3 sequence (DNA): TGTGCCAGCAGCCTGACAGGGTCCCCAAATGAGCAGTTCTTC. The encoded protein is CASSLTGSPNEQFF.

The chain links TRBV7-9 to TRBJ1-2; 8 bases align to TRBD1. The CDR3 is 14 residues long. CDR1 SEHNR and CDR2 FQNEAQ come from the germline V gene (reference sequence). J lost 8 bases, V lost 1 base, and 6 bases had no gene match. CDR3 sequence (DNA): TGTGCCAGCAGCTTAGAGGGACAGGAGGGAGGCTACACCTTC. This gives the protein CASSLEGQEGGYTF. Full variable domain (outside the CDR3, taken from reference TRBV7-9 and TRBJ1-2): DTGVSQNPRHKITKRGQNVTFRCDPISEHNRLYWYRQTLGQGPEFLTYFQNEAQLEKSRLLSDRFSAERPKGSFSTLEIQRTEQGDSAMYLCASSLEGQEGGYTFGSGTRLTVV.

This clonotype was observed a handful of times. The rearrangement joins TRBV10-3 to TRBJ1-2; no clear D gene. CDR1 is ENHRY, CDR2 SYGVKD, per germline. The V end lost 0 bases, the J end lost 8 bases, and 16 bases lay between the germline ends. This CDR3 contains 15 residues. CDR3 loop: CAISESTGVMRGYTF. Here the CDR3 DNA reads TGTGCCATCAGTGAGTCTACGGGAGTGATGCGGGGCTACACCTTC.

The chain has TRBV12-3 or TRBV12-4 and TRBJ2-1; D remains ambiguous. Trimming pared 10 bases from V and 2 bases from J, leaving 12 bases between. CDR3 size: 13 residues. CDR3 protein: CAILGRAYNEQFF. In nucleotides, the CDR3 is TGTGCCATCCTCGGACGGGCCTACAATGAGCAGTTCTTC.

This clonotype was counted between two and nine times. This chain joins TRBV5-6 and TRBJ2-2; D possibly corresponds to TRBD1 (6 bases). This CDR3 has 16 amino acids. V lost 5 bases, J lost 3 bases, and 17 bases lay in between. Germline assignment: CDR1 SGHDT and CDR2 YYEEEE. For the CDR3, the DNA is TGTGCCAGCAGGGACAAGGGGGAGATGTACACCGGGGAGCTGTTTTTT. Protein sequence: CASRDKGEMYTGELFF.

V gene TRBV5-4 combines with J gene TRBJ2-3; 9 bases are shared with TRBD2. Unmatched junction bases numbered 3, after V lost 0 bases and J lost 1 base. This CDR3 is built from 16 residues. Germline V gene data show CDR1 as SGHNT and CDR2 as YYREEE (reference sequence). CDR3 sequence reads: CASSLAVAGGTDTQYF. The CDR3 region has the DNA TGTGCCAGCAGCTTGGCGGTAGCGGGAGGCACAGATACGCAGTATTTT. Based on the CDR3 plus reference TRBV5-4 and TRBJ2-3, the full variable domain is ETGVTQSPTHLIKTRGQQVTLRCSSQSGHNTVSWYQQALGQGPQFIFQYYREEENGRGNFPPRFSGLQFPNYSSELNVNALELDDSALYLCASSLAVAGGTDTQYFGPGTRLTVL.

The chain uses TRBV12-3 or TRBV12-4 and TRBJ1-5; 8 bases agree with TRBD1. V trimming: 7 bases; J trimming: 6 bases; junction bases outside the gene matches: 8. This CDR3 has 14 residues. CDR3 nucleotides: TGTGCCAGCACTGTGACAGGGGAAGGTCAGCCCCAGCATTTT. Encoded protein: CASTVTGEGQPQHF.

This clonotype was picked up a small number of times. The V and J genes are TRBV11-2 and TRBJ2-1; 12 positions match TRBD2. The CDR3 is made up of 13 amino acids. Germline lookup yields CDR1 SGHAT and CDR2 FQNNGV. V gave up 7 bases and J gave up 9 bases; unmatched junction bases: 4. CDR3 DNA sequence: TGTGCCAGCACCGGACTAGCGGGATTTGAGCAGTTCTTC. Its protein is CASTGLAGFEQFF.

The V and J genes are TRBV27 and TRBJ2-3; 10 bases agree with TRBD1. The CDR3 extends over 12 amino acids. Germline CDR1 is MNHEY and CDR2 is SMNVEV (reference sequence). V was clipped by 5 bases and J by 12 bases; unmatched bases: 5. CDR3 region: CASSLGQGPQYF. The CDR3 bases are TGTGCCAGCAGTCTGGGACAGGGGCCACAGTATTTT.

This clonotype was observed a handful of times. V is TRBV27 and J is TRBJ1-6, with 7 bases that match TRBD1. The junction had 11 bases not matched to a gene; V was cut back by 3 bases and J by 9 bases. This CDR3 has 16 residues. Germline loops: CDR1 MNHEY, CDR2 SMNVEV (reference sequence). The CDR3 protein is CASSFGPGQTISPLHF. CDR3 coding DNA: TGTGCCAGCAGTTTCGGACCGGGACAGACCATTTCACCCCTCCACTTT.

The chain uses TRBV7-9 and TRBJ2-7, with D uncertain. V was shortened by 2 bases and J by 2 bases, with 4 bases between the two germline ends. CDR3 length: 12 amino acids. CDR1 and CDR2 from the germline V gene are SEHNR and FQNEAQ (reference sequence). The CDR3 loop reads CASSLRAYEQYF. The CDR3 DNA reads TGTGCCAGCAGCTTAAGGGCCTACGAGCAGTACTTC. The full variable domain, completed using reference TRBV7-9 and TRBJ2-7, is DTGVSQNPRHKITKRGQNVTFRCDPISEHNRLYWYRQTLGQGPEFLTYFQNEAQLEKSRLLSDRFSAERPKGSFSTLEIQRTEQGDSAMYLCASSLRAYEQYFGPGTRLTVT.

This clonotype was observed a handful of times. This chain connects TRBV6-1 to TRBJ1-1; D unclear. CDR1 and CDR2 from the germline V gene are MNHNS and SASEGT. The CDR3 is 12 residues long. The V end was cut by 7 bases, the J end by 2 bases, with 8 bases between. The CDR3 nucleotides are TGTGCCAGCAAGAGAACTAACACTGAAGCTTTCTTT. Amino acid sequence: CASKRTNTEAFF.

The chain is built from TRBV11-1 and TRBJ2-3, with 8 positions matching TRBD2. Trimming removed 6 bases from V and 3 bases from J; junction bases left unmatched: 11. Germline assignment: CDR1 SGHAT and CDR2 FQDESV (reference sequence). This CDR3 comprises 16 residues. CDR3 region: CASSSLAPGGTDTQYF. The CDR3 DNA sequence: TGTGCCAGCAGTTCACTAGCCCCGGGAGGGACAGATACGCAGTATTTT.

V is TRBV12-3 or TRBV12-4 and J is TRBJ2-7; D may be TRBD1 (6 bases). The ends were cut back, 10 bases at V and 1 base at J, with 11 bases in the middle. The CDR3 sequence is 12 residues long. CDR3 loop: CAIMRGSYEQYF. The CDR3, as DNA: TGTGCCATTATGAGGGGGTCCTACGAGCAGTACTTC.

In this sample, this clonotype turned up a few times. The chain carries TRBV7-2 and TRBJ2-3; TRBD2 matches 8 bases. Germline assignment: CDR1 SGHTA and CDR2 FQGNSA. The CDR3 loop spans 15 amino acids. J was trimmed by 4 bases and V by 5 bases; bases with no gene match: 8. This CDR3 is CASSAYGGAADTQYF. The CDR3 DNA is TGTGCCAGCAGCGCATACGGGGGGGCTGCAGATACGCAGTATTTT.

This clonotype was counted between two and nine times. The chain links TRBV10-2 to TRBJ2-1; 7 nucleotides match TRBD2. The length of the CDR3 is 13 residues. CDR1 is WSHSY, CDR2 SAAADI, per germline. V dropped 7 bases and J dropped 10; count of bases not matched to a gene: 10. CDR3 residues: CASIPGPGGEQFF. The CDR3 DNA reads TGCGCCAGCATCCCGGGACCGGGAGGAGAGCAGTTCTTC.

The rearrangement links TRBV9 to TRBJ1-1; D is ambiguous. Germline CDR1 reads SGDLS; CDR2 reads YYNGEE. The CDR3 loop spans 13 amino acids. The V end was cut by 4 bases, the J end by 2 bases, with 9 bases between. CDR3 in DNA: TGTGCCAGCAGCTTCGAAGTAAACACTGAAGCTTTCTTT. It encodes CASSFEVNTEAFF.

V gene TRBV5-4 combines with J gene TRBJ1-1; 10 bases fit TRBD1. After removal of 0 bases from V and 4 bases from J, the junction contained 3 bases not matched to a gene. This CDR3 is 15 amino acids long. From germline, CDR1 is SGHNT and CDR2 YYREEE (reference sequence). The CDR3 loop reads CASSLDGQGGTEAFF. Here the CDR3 DNA reads TGTGCCAGCAGCTTGGACGGACAGGGGGGCACTGAAGCTTTCTTT.

The V call is TRBV9, the J call TRBJ2-1, with 7 bases identical to TRBD2. The CDR3 is made up of 14 amino acids. Germline assignment: CDR1 SGDLS and CDR2 YYNGEE. The J segment lost 9 bases and the V segment lost 0 bases, leaving 6 bases of the junction unmatched. The CDR3: CASSVGERGGEQFF. The DNA of the CDR3 is TGTGCCAGCAGCGTAGGGGAGCGGGGAGGTGAGCAGTTCTTC.

The rearrangement links TRBV6-5 to TRBJ2-3, with D unclear. This CDR3 is 15 amino acids long. The ends were cut back, 0 bases at V and 6 bases at J, with 13 bases in the middle. Germline assignment: CDR1 MNHEY and CDR2 SVGAGI. For the CDR3, the DNA is TGTGCCAGCAGTTACTCGGGGTCGGCTCTTGATACGCAGTATTTT. Translation: CASSYSGSALDTQYF.